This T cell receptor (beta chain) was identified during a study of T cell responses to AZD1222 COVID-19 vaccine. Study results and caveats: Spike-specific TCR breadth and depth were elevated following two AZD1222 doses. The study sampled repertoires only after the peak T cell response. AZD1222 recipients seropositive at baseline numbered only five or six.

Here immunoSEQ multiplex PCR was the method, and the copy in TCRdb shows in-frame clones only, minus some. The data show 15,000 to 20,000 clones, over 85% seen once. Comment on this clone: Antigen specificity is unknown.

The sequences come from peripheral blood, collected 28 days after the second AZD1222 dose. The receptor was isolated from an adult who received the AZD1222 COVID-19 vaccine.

The CDR3 DNA sequence: TGTGCCAGCAGCTTATCCCCCGGGGGGCACACTGAAGCTTTCTTT. Translation: CASSLSPGGHTEAFF. J is TRBJ1-1 and V is TRBV7-6; possibly TRBD1 for D (6 bases). The germline gives CDR1 SGHVS, CDR2 FNYEAQ. This CDR3 has 15 residues. Trimming removed 2 bases from V and 3 bases from J, with 13 bases in between. The full variable domain, rest sourced from reference TRBV7-6 and TRBJ1-1, is GAGVSQSPRYKVTKRGQDVALRCDPISGHVSLYWYRQALGQGPEFLTYFNYEAQQDKSGLPNDRFSAERPEGSISTLTIQRTEQRDSAMYRCASSLSPGGHTEAFFGQGTRLTVV.